This T cell receptor beta chain originates from a study of radiotherapy plus CTLA-4 blockade in lung cancer. By sample share, this clone is medium-sized. Profiling relied on immunoSEQ multiplex PCR, and the TCRdb table lists in-frame clones only, not all of them. The sample comprises about 60,000 clones, less than 85% of which are singletons, and 2.9% rests with the top ten. Sequencing was performed on peripheral blood, taken from a patient treated with radiotherapy plus ipilimumab. This sequence originates from a human donor with non-small cell lung cancer who had a complete response to radiotherapy plus ipilimumab.

Written as DNA, the CDR3 is TGCAGTGCCTACGAGTATGGCTACACCTTC. Protein: CSAYEYGYTF. The chain employs TRBV20-1 and TRBJ1-2; D not resolved. Germline-derived CDR1 and CDR2 are DFQATT and SNEGSKA (reference sequence). Between the trimmed V and J ends, which lost 6 bases and 5 bases, there was a span of 7 bases. The CDR3 loop spans 10 amino acids.